The 10 T cell receptor beta chains below come from one sample, sequenced in a study of cytomegalovirus exposure and HLA in healthy donors. PCR was performed using 60 Vbeta and 13 Jbeta primers. Assay used: immunoSEQ multiplex PCR; TCRdb lists only in-frame clones, some missing. The sample lists 100,000 to 120,000 clones, around 74% seen once, with around 1.3% in the top ten. The sample consisted of PBMCs. The origin of the receptors is a man aged 35 to 55 in good health and CMV-seronegative.

The chain carries TRBV7-3 and TRBJ2-5; weak D call: TRBD2 (6 bases). Germline CDR1 and CDR2: SGHTA and FQGTGA. This CDR3 contains 14 residues. The V gene lost 0 bases and the J gene lost 3 bases, with 8 bases spanning the gap. DNA of the CDR3: TGTGCCAGCAGCTTAACGGGCGGGGAAGAGACCCAGTACTTC. Translation gives CASSLTGGEETQYF.

The rearrangement uses TRBV5-5 and TRBJ2-7; 11 bases are a match to TRBD2. Looked up from germline, CDR1 is SGHKS and CDR2 is YYEKEE (reference sequence). The CDR3 length is 15 residues. Losses at the gene ends were 6 bases for V and 2 bases for J; bases not matched to a gene: 7. Here the CDR3 reads CASTLGTSGTYEQYF. CDR3 nucleotides: TGTGCCAGCACCCTCGGGACTAGCGGCACCTACGAGCAGTACTTC.

This sequence joins TRBV5-5 and TRBJ1-5; 7 nucleotides line up with TRBD1. V lost 2 bases to trimming and J lost 0 bases; unmatched junction nucleotides: 11. CDR1 is SGHKS and CDR2 is YYEKEE in the germline V gene (reference sequence). The CDR3 is 18 amino acids. The CDR3 nucleotides are TGTGCCAGCAGCTTTGGACCAACCAGGGGGAATAGCAATCAGCCCCAGCATTTT. This encodes CASSFGPTRGNSNQPQHF.

The chain joins TRBV4-1 to TRBJ1-5; tentative D call: TRBD1 (5 bases). CDR3 length equals 19 residues. Trimming took off 1 base at V and 5 bases at J, with 24 bases between the two ends. CDR1 is MGHRA and CDR2 is YSYEKL in the germline V gene. The CDR3 nucleotides read TGCGCCAGCAGCCAAGTCCCGGGACTCCGAGGGAAACTTTATCAGCCCCAGCATTTT. Translation gives CASSQVPGLRGKLYQPQHF.

A few counts support this clone. The chain carries TRBV4-1 and TRBJ2-5; no reliable D call. The germline CDR1 and CDR2 sequences are MGHRA and YSYEKL. There are 18 residues in the CDR3. Trimming left V 4 bases short and J 3 bases short, with 24 bases between. The DNA for the CDR3 is TGCGCCAGCAGCCGTTTCGAAAGATCGAGAAGTTCCGAAGAGACCCAGTACTTC. This gives the protein CASSRFERSRSSEETQYF.

The CDR3 nucleotides read TGTGCCAGCAGCTTAGCGCAACTAGCGGACCTTTACAATGAGCAGTTCTTC. This sequence encodes CASSLAQLADLYNEQFF. This chain connects TRBV7-9 to TRBJ2-1; TRBD2 agrees at 8 bases. V gave up 0 bases and J gave up 4 bases; unmatched junction bases: 8. Germline values: CDR1 SEHNR, CDR2 FQNEAQ (reference sequence). CDR3 length: 17 amino acids.

The chain combines TRBV14 with TRBJ1-2; D gene uncertain. The V end was cut by 1 base, the J end by 1 base, with 16 bases between. Germline CDR1 is SGHDN and CDR2 is FVKESK. This CDR3 comprises 17 residues. As DNA, the CDR3 is TGTGCCAGCAGCCAAGGAGATGAACAGTCAATTAACTATGGCTACACCTTC. This codes for CASSQGDEQSINYGYTF.

This chain connects TRBV7-2 to TRBJ1-2; TRBD1 agrees at 9 bases. Trimming at V came to 1 base and at J to 7 bases, leaving 4 bases not matched to a gene. Germline loops: CDR1 SGHTA, CDR2 FQGNSA. The length of the CDR3 is 14 residues. CDR3 nucleotides: TGTGCCAGCAGCTTAGGTGGGACAGGGTTTGGCTACACCTTC. Protein: CASSLGGTGFGYTF.

This clone was detected a few times. J is TRBJ2-5 and V is TRBV30, with 7 bases matching TRBD2. Germline V lookup: CDR1 GTSNPN, CDR2 SVGIG (reference sequence). There are 13 residues in the CDR3. The J segment lost 6 bases and the V segment lost 0 bases, leaving 4 bases of the junction unmatched. CDR3 sequence: CAWSVLAMKTQYF. Here the CDR3 DNA reads TGTGCCTGGAGTGTACTAGCGATGAAGACCCAGTACTTC.

This clone was detected a few times. This chain uses TRBV27 with TRBJ2-3; TRBD2 might be the D (7 bases). The germline V and J ends were trimmed by 4 bases and 1 base, with 15 bases remaining between them. This CDR3 comprises 16 residues. The germline gives CDR1 MNHEY, CDR2 SMNVEV (reference sequence). CDR3 loop: CASSYSPGGRTDTQYF. For the CDR3, the DNA is TGTGCCAGCAGTTATTCCCCGGGGGGCCGCACAGATACGCAGTATTTT.